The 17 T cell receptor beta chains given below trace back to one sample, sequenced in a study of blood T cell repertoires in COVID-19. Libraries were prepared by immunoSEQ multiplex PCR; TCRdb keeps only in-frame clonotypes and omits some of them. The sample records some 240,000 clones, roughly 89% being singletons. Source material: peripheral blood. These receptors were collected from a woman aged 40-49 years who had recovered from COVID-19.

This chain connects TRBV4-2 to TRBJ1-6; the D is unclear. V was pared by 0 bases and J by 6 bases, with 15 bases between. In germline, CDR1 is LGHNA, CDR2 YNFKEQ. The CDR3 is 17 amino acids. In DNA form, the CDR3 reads TGTGCCAGCAGCCAAGATTCTGAGCGGCGTCGTAATTCACCCCTCCACTTT. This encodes CASSQDSERRRNSPLHF.

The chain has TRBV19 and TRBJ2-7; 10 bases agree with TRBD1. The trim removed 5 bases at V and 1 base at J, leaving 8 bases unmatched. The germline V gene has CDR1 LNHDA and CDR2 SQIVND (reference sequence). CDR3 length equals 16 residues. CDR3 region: CASSAQGQGRSYEQYF. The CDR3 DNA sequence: TGTGCCAGTAGTGCCCAGGGACAGGGGAGATCCTACGAGCAGTACTTC.

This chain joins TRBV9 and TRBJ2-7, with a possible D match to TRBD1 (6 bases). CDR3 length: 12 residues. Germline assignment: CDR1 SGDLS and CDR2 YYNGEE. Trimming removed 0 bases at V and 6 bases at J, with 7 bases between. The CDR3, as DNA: TGTGCCAGCAGCGTAGGAGGGGGCGAGCAGTACTTC. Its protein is CASSVGGGEQYF.

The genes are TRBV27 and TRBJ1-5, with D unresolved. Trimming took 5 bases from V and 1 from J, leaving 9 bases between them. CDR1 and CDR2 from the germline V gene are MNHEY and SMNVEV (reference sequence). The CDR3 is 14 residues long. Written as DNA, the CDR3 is TGTGCCAGCAGTCGAACAACGAGCAATCAGCCCCAGCATTTT. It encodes CASSRTTSNQPQHF.

The CDR3 region has the DNA TGCAGCGTTGTCGCTATTGTGAGCACAGATACGCAGTATTTT. Residues: CSVVAIVSTDTQYF. This chain joins TRBV29-1 and TRBJ2-3; D is unresolved. Germline CDR1 SQVTM, CDR2 ANQGSEA. The CDR3 has 14 residues. The V and J ends lost 4 bases and 0 bases respectively, with 11 bases between them.

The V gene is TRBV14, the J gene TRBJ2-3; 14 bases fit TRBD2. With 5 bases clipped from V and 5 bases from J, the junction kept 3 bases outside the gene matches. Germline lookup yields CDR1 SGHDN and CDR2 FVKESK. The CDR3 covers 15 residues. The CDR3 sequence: CASSATSGRVDTQYF. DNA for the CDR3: TGTGCCAGCAGCGCGACTAGCGGGAGGGTAGATACGCAGTATTTT.

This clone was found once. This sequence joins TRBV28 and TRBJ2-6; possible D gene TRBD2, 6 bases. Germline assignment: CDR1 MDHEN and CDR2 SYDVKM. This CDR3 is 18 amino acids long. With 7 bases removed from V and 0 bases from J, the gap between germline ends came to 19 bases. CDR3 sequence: CASNVGGYFTSGANVLTF. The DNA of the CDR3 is TGTGCCAGCAACGTGGGGGGTTATTTTACCTCTGGGGCCAACGTCCTGACTTTC.

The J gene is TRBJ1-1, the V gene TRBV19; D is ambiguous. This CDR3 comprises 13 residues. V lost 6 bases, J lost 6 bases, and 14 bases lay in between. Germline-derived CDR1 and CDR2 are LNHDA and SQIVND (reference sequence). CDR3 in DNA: TGTGCCAGTAGACCCGAGGCGCGCGCTGAAGCTTTCTTT. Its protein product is CASRPEARAEAFF.

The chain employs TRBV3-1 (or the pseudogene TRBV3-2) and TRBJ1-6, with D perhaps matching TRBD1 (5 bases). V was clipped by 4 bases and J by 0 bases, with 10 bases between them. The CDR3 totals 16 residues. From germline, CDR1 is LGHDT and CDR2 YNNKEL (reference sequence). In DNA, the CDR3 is TGTGCCAGCAGCCTACTACAGGACTCCTATAATTCACCCCTCCACTTT. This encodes CASSLLQDSYNSPLHF.

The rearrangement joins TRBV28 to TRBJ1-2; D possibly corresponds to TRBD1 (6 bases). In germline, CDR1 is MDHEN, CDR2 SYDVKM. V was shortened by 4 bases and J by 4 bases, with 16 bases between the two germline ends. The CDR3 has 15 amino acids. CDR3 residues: CASSSPAGVSYGYTF. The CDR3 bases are TGTGCCAGCAGTTCCCCAGCAGGGGTTAGCTATGGCTACACCTTC.

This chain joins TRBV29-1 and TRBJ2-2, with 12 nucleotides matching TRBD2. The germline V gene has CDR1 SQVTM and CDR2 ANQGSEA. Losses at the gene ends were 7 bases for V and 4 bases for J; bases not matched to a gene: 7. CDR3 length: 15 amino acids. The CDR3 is CSATPSGGATGELFF. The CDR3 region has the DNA TGCAGCGCCACGCCTAGCGGGGGGGCCACCGGGGAGCTGTTTTTT.

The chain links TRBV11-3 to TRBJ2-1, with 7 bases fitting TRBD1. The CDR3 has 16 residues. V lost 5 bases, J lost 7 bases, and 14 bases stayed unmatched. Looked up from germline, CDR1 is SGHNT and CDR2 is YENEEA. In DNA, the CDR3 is TGTGCCAGCAGCCGTTATCCAGGACAGGCGAGGAATGAGCAGTTCTTC. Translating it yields CASSRYPGQARNEQFF. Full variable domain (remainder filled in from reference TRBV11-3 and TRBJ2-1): EAGVVQSPRYKIIEKKQPVAFWCNPISGHNTLYWYLQNLGQGPELLIRYENEEAVDDSQLPKDRFSAERLKGVDSTLKIQPAELGDSAVYLCASSRYPGQARNEQFFGPGTRLTVL.

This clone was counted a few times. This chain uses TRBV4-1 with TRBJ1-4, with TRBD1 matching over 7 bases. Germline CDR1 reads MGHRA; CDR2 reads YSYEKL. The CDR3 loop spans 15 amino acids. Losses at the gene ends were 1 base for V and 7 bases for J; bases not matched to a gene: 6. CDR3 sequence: CASSQVDRVPEKLFF. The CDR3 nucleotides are TGCGCCAGCAGCCAAGTCGACAGGGTGCCTGAAAAACTGTTTTTT.

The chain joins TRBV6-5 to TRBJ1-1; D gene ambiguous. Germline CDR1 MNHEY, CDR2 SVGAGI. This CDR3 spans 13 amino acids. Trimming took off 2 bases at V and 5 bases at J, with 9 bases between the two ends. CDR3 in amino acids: CASSYEEETEAFF. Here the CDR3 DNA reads TGTGCCAGCAGTTACGAGGAGGAAACTGAAGCTTTCTTT.

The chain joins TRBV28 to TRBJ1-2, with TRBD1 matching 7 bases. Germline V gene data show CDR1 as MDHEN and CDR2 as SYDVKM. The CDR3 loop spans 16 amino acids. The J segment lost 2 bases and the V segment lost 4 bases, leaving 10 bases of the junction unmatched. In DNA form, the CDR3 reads TGTGCCAGCAGTTCAGACAGGGCAGGCCCAAACTATGGCTACACCTTC. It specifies CASSSDRAGPNYGYTF.

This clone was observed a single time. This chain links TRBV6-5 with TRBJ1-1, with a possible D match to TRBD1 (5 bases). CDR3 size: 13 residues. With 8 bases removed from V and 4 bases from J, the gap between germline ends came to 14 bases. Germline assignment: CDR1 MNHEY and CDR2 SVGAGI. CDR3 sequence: CASGASLGTEAFF. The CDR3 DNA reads TGTGCCAGCGGGGCCTCGCTAGGCACTGAAGCTTTCTTT.

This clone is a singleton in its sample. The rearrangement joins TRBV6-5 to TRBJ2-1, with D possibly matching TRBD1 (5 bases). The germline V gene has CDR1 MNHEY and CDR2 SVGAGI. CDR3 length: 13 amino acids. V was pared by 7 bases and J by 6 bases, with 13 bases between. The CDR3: CASNPGPSNEQFF. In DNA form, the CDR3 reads TGTGCCAGCAACCCAGGGCCAAGCAATGAGCAGTTCTTC.